These 9 T cell receptor beta chains share one sample of origin, sequenced in a study of cytomegalovirus exposure and HLA in healthy donors. Only in-frame clones appear in the TCRdb table, and some are missing; sequencing was by immunoSEQ multiplex PCR. Of under 140,000 clones listed, 88% are singletons. What was sequenced was PBMCs. The receptors were sampled from a woman in her 30s in good health and CMV-seropositive.

The V gene is TRBV28, the J gene TRBJ2-7; TRBD2 matches at 8 bases. The trim removed 5 bases at V and 5 bases at J, leaving 5 bases unmatched. The germline gives CDR1 MDHEN, CDR2 SYDVKM. This CDR3 contains 13 residues. CDR3 coding DNA: TGTGCCAGCAGTGAGGGACTAGTACACGAGCAGTACTTC. Its protein is CASSEGLVHEQYF.

This clone was found once. The chain couples TRBV5-6 to TRBJ2-6; D not resolved. This CDR3 has 17 residues. Germline values: CDR1 SGHDT, CDR2 YYEEEE. With 2 bases removed from V and 2 bases from J, the gap between germline ends came to 14 bases. The CDR3 DNA sequence: TGTGCCAGCAGCTTCAGTCCTAGTCCCACTGGGGCCAACGTCCTGACTTTC. This encodes CASSFSPSPTGANVLTF.

V usage is TRBV7-2 and J usage is TRBJ2-5; TRBD1 aligns across 9 bases. The CDR3 has 14 amino acids. CDR1 and CDR2 from the germline V gene are SGHTA and FQGNSA. V was pared by 5 bases and J by 5 bases, with 6 bases of the junction left unmatched. As DNA, the CDR3 is TGTGCCAGCAGCCGGGGACAGGGTTTCGAGACCCAGTACTTC. This translates into CASSRGQGFETQYF.

The rearrangement joins TRBV4-2 to TRBJ1-2, with D possibly matching TRBD1 (6 bases). Germline loops: CDR1 LGHNA, CDR2 YNFKEQ. The V end was cut by 2 bases, the J end by 4 bases, with 11 bases between. CDR3 length: 14 residues. As DNA, the CDR3 is TGTGCCAGCAGCCAACGAGGCAGGGGCTATGGCTACACCTTC. Residues: CASSQRGRGYGYTF.

This clone was recorded many times. The chain links TRBV7-2 to TRBJ2-3; 10 bases fit TRBD2. Germline CDR1 SGHTA, CDR2 FQGNSA. The CDR3 length is 18 residues. V lost 2 bases to trimming and J lost 2 bases; unmatched junction nucleotides: 10. The CDR3 sequence: CASSLKSGGAGPTDTQYF. DNA for the CDR3: TGTGCCAGCAGCTTAAAGAGCGGGGGGGCGGGTCCCACAGATACGCAGTATTTT.

This clone was found once. The rearrangement links TRBV6-1 to TRBJ2-3; D gene ambiguous. The length of the CDR3 is 14 residues. Per the germline V gene, CDR1 is MNHNS and CDR2 is SASEGT. The germline V and J ends were trimmed by 4 bases and 6 bases, with 14 bases remaining between them. In nucleotides, the CDR3 is TGTGCCAGCAGTGTGGGCCCACCCCCCGATACGCAGTATTTT. Protein: CASSVGPPPDTQYF.

The V gene is TRBV5-1, the J gene TRBJ1-1, with D unresolved. CDR1 and CDR2 (germline): SGHRS, YFSETQ. The V and J ends lost 3 bases and 1 base respectively, with 10 bases between them. This CDR3 spans 14 amino acids. CDR3 sequence: CASSSPTTNTEAFF. CDR3 nucleotides: TGCGCCAGCAGCTCCCCTACCACGAACACTGAAGCTTTCTTT.

The chain uses TRBV10-3 and TRBJ2-5; 11 bases map to TRBD2. The CDR3 is 15 amino acids. The germline CDR1 and CDR2 sequences are ENHRY and SYGVKD. Trimming cost V 4 bases and J 9 bases; bases outside gene matches: 10. The CDR3 sequence: CAISGGSGRVSAQYF. CDR3 DNA sequence: TGTGCCATCAGTGGTGGTAGCGGGAGGGTGTCGGCCCAGTACTTC.

This chain links TRBV29-1 with TRBJ1-2; D is possibly TRBD1 (6 bases). Trimming stripped 8 bases from V and 5 bases from J, with 21 bases between. In germline, CDR1 is SQVTM, CDR2 ANQGSEA. The CDR3 loop spans 14 amino acids. CDR3 residues: CSIAQTGNKYGYTF. The DNA for the CDR3 is TGCAGCATTGCACAGACAGGAAACAAATATGGCTACACCTTC.